This TCR beta chain was identified in a study of early stage breast cancer tumors. Overall study: Samples were sequenced at around 10-fold average coverage.

TCRdb's table, derived via immunoSEQ multiplex PCR, lists solely in-frame clones and lacks some. This table has 25,000 to 30,000 clones, roughly 80% appearing once. Trimming shortened V by 6 bases and J by 3 bases, and 6 bases separated the two germline ends. This CDR3 has 11 residues. Germline loops: CDR1 SNHLY, CDR2 FYNNEI. About this clone: Its antigen is unidentified.

General study findings and limits: Blood repertoires resembled normal breast more than tumor.

J is TRBJ2-7 and V is TRBV2; maybe TRBD1 (6 bases). Sequenced material: blood. The TCR originated in a person aged 60 to 70 with breast cancer. The CDR3 region has the DNA TGTGCCAGCAGGGACAGCTACGAGCAGTACTTC. This translates into CASRDSYEQYF.